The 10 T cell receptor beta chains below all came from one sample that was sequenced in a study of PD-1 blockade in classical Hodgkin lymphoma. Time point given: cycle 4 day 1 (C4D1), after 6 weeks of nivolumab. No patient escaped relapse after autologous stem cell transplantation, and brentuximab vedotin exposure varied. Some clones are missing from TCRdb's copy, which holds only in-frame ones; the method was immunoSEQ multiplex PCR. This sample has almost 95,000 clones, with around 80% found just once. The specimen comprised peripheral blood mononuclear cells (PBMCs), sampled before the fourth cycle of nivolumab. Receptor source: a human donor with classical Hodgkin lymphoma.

The CDR3 region has the DNA TGTGCCAGCAGTGTAACGCCCCCGAGCTCTGGAAACACCATATATTTT. Translating gives CASSVTPPSSGNTIYF. J is TRBJ1-3 and V is TRBV6-1, with unresolved D. The CDR3 covers 16 residues. V lost 4 bases and J 0 bases, leaving 13 bases between the germline ends. Germline V CDR1 and CDR2: MNHNS, SASEGT.

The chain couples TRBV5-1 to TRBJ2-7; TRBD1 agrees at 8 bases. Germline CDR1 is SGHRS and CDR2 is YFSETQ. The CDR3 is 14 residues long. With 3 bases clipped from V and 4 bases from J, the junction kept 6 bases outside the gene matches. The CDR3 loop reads CASSSGTGHYEQYF. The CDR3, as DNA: TGCGCCAGCAGCTCCGGGACAGGACATTACGAGCAGTACTTC.

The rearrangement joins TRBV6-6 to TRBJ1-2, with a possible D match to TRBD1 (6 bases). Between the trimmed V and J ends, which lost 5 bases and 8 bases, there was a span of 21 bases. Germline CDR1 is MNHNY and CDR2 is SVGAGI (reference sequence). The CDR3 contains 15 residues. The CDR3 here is CASSQTRGGPGGYTF. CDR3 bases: TGTGCCAGCAGTCAGACTCGTGGGGGCCCGGGGGGCTACACCTTC.

The CDR3 DNA reads as TGTGCCAGTAGTAAACTCGAACAGGCCCTTCTATATGGCTACACCTTC. Translating gives CASSKLEQALLYGYTF. This chain joins TRBV19 and TRBJ1-2, with TRBD1 as a possible D gene (5 bases). Germline values: CDR1 LNHDA, CDR2 SQIVND (reference sequence). The CDR3 consists of 16 residues. The V end was cut by 4 bases, the J end by 5 bases, with 20 bases between.

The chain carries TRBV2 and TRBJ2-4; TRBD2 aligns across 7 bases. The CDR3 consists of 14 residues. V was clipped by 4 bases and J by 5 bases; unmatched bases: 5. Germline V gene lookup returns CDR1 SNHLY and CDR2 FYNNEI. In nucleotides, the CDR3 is TGTGCCAGCAGTGCAGCGGGAACCCAAAACATTCAGTACTTC. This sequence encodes CASSAAGTQNIQYF.

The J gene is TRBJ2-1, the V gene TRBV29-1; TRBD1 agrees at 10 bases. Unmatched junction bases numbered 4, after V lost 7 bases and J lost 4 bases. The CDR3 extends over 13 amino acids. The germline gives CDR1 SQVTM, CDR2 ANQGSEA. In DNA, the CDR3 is TGCAGCGCGGACAGGGGGATTTACAATGAGCAGTTCTTC. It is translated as CSADRGIYNEQFF.

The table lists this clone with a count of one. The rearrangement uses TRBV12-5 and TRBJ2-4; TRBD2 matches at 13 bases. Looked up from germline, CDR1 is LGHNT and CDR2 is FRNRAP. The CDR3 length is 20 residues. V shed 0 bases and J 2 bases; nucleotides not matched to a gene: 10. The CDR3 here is CASGLVGWTSGSGTKNIQYF. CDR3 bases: TGTGCTAGTGGTTTGGTGGGGTGGACTAGCGGGAGTGGGACCAAAAACATTCAGTACTTC. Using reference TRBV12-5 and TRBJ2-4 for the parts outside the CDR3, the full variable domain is DARVTQTPRHKVTEMGQEVTMRCQPILGHNTVFWYRQTMMQGLELLAYFRNRAPLDDSGMPKDRFSAEMPDATLATLKIQPSEPRDSAVYFCASGLVGWTSGSGTKNIQYFGAGTRLSVL.

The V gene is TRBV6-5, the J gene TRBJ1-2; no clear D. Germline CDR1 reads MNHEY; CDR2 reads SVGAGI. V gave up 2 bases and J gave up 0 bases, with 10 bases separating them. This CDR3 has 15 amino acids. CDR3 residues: CASSYGGVTNYGYTF. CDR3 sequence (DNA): TGTGCCAGCAGTTACGGTGGGGTCACTAACTATGGCTACACCTTC.

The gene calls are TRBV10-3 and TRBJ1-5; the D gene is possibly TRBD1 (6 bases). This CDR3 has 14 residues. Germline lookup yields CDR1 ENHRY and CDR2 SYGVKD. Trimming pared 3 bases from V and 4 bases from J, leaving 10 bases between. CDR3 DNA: TGTGCCATCAGTGATCAACAGGGAAATCAGCCCCAGCATTTT. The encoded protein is CAISDQQGNQPQHF.

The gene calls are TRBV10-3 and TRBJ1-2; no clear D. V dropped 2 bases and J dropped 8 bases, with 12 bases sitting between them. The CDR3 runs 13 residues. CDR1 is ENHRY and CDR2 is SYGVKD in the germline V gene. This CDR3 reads CAISEGQAWGYTF. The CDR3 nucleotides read TGTGCCATCAGTGAGGGGCAGGCGTGGGGCTACACCTTC.